This TCR beta chain was recovered during a study of blood T cell repertoires in COVID-19. Using immunoSEQ multiplex PCR, the repertoire was profiled, and TCRdb retains in-frame clones only, with some absent. The table lists just over 150,000 clones, roughly 82% of them singletons. This CDR3 contains 16 residues. Germline-derived CDR1 and CDR2 are SGHDT and YYEEEE. J lost 2 bases, V lost 3 bases, and 11 bases had no gene match. The receptor comes from a woman in her thirties or forties with COVID-19, enrolled during active disease. The V and J genes are TRBV5-6 and TRBJ2-7; 7 bases match TRBD1. Sequencing was performed on peripheral blood. The chain's CDR3 is CASSYIGRDRPYEQYV. Here the CDR3 DNA reads TGTGCCAGCAGCTATATAGGACGGGACAGACCCTACGAGCAGTACGTC.